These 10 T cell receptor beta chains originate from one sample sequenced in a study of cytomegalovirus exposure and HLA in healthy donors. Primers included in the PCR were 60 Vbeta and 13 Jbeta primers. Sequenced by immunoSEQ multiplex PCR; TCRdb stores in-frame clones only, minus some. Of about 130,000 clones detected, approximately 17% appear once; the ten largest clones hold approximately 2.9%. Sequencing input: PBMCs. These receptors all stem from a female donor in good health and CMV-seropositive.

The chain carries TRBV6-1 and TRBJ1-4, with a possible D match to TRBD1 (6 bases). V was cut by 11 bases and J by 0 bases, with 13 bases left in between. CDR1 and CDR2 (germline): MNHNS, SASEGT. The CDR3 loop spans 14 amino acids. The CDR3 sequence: CAGARTATNEKLFF. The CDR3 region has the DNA TGTGCCGGCGCCCGGACAGCAACTAATGAAAAACTGTTTTTT.

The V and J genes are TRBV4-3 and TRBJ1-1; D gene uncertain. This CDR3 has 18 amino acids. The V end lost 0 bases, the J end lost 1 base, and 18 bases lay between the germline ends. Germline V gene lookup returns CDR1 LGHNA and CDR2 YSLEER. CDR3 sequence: CASSQDPTGWWSNTEAFF. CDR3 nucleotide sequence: TGCGCCAGCAGCCAAGACCCCACCGGTTGGTGGTCGAACACTGAAGCTTTCTTT.

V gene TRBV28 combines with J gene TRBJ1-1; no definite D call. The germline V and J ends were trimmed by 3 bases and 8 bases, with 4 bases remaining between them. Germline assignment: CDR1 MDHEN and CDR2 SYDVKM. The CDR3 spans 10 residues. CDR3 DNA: TGTGCCAGCAGTTTTGGCGAAGCTTTCTTT. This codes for CASSFGEAFF.

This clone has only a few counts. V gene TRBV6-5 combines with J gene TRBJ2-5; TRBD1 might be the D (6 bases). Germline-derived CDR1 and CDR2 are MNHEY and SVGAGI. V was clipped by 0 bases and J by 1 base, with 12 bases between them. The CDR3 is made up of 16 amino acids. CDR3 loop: CASSYSIRDTQETQYF. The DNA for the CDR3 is TGTGCCAGCAGTTACTCGATTCGGGACACCCAAGAGACCCAGTACTTC.

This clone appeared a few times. The CDR3 bases are TGTGCCAGCTCACCAGACAGGGGGAGCCTATCGCGCGAGCAGTACTTC. This gives the protein CASSPDRGSLSREQYF. This sequence joins TRBV18 and TRBJ2-7; 9 bases match TRBD1. Germline V gene lookup returns CDR1 KGHSH and CDR2 LQKENI. There are 16 residues in the CDR3. Losses at the gene ends were 2 bases for V and 6 bases for J; bases not matched to a gene: 11.

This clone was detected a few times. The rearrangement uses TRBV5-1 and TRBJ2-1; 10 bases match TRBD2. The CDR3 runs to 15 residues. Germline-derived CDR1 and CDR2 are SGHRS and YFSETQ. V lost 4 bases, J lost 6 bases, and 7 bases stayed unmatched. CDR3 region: CASSPGLADGNEQFF. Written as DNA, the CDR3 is TGCGCCAGCAGCCCAGGACTAGCGGACGGCAATGAGCAGTTCTTC. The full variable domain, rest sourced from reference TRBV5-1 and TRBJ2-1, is KAGVTQTPRYLIKTRGQQVTLSCSPISGHRSVSWYQQTPGQGLQFLFEYFSETQRNKGNFPGRFSGRQFSNSRSEMNVSTLELGDSALYLCASSPGLADGNEQFFGPGTRLTVL.

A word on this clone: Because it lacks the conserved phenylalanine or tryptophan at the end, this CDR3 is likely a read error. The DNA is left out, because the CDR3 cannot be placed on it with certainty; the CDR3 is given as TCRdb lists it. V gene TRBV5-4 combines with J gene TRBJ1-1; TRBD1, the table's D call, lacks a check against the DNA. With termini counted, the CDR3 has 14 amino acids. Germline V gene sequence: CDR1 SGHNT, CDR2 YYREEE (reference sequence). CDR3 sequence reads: CASSLDNTGVPVGL.

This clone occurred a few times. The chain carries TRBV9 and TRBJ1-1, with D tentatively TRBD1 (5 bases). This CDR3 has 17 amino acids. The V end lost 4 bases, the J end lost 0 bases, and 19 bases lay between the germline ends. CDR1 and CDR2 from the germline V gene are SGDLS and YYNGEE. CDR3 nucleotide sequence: TGTGCCAGCAGCAAAGAGGTATCAGGGTCCATGAACACTGAAGCTTTCTTT. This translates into CASSKEVSGSMNTEAFF.

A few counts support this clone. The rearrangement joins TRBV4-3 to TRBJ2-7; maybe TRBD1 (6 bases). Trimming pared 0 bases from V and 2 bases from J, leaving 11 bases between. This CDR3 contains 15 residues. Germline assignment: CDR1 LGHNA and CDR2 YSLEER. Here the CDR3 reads CASSQEGGPAYEQYF. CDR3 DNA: TGCGCCAGCAGCCAAGAAGGGGGACCGGCCTACGAGCAGTACTTC.

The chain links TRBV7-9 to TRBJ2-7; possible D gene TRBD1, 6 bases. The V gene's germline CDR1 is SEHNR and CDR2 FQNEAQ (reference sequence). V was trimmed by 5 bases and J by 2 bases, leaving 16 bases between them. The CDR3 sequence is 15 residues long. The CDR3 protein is CASSGTGSRPYEQYF. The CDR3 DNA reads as TGTGCCAGCAGCGGTACAGGGTCCCGTCCCTACGAGCAGTACTTC.